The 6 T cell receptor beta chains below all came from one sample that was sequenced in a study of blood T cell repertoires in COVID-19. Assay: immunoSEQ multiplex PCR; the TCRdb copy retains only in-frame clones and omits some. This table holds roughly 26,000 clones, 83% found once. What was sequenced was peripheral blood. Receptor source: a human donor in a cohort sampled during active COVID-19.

The CDR3 spells CASSVVDGQGYGYTF. CDR3 DNA sequence: TGTGCCAGCAGCGTAGTAGACGGACAGGGCTATGGCTACACCTTC. V and J are TRBV9 and TRBJ1-2; 8 bases are a match to TRBD1. The CDR3 totals 15 residues. Trimming at V came to 0 bases and at J to 4 bases, leaving 5 bases not matched to a gene. Germline CDR1 and CDR2: SGDLS and YYNGEE.

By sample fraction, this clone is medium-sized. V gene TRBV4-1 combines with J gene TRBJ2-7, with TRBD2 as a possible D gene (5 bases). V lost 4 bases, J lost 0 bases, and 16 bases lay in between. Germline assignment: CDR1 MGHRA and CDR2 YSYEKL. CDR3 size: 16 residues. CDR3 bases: TGCGCCAGCAGCCTTCGGGATTCTTGGCGCTCCTACGAGCAGTACTTC. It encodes CASSLRDSWRSYEQYF.

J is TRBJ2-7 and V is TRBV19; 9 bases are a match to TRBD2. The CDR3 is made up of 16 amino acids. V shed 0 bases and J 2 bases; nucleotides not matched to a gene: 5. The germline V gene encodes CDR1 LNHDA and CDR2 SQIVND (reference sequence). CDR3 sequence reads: CASSIDLASGTYEQYF. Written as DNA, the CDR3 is TGTGCCAGTAGTATAGATCTGGCTAGCGGGACCTACGAGCAGTACTTC.

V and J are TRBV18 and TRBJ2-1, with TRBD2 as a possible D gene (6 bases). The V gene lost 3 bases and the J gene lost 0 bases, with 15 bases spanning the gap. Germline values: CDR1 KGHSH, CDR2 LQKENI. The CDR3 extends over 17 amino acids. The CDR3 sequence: CASSPGTPGGSYNEQFF. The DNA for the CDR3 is TGTGCCAGCTCACCGGGGACTCCCGGGGGCTCCTACAATGAGCAGTTCTTC. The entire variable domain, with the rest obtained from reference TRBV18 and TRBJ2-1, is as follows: NAGVMQNPRHLVRRRGQEARLRCSPMKGHSHVYWYRQLPEEGLKFMVYLQKENIIDESGMPKERFSAEFPKEGPSILRIQQVVRGDSAAYFCASSPGTPGGSYNEQFFGPGTRLTVL.

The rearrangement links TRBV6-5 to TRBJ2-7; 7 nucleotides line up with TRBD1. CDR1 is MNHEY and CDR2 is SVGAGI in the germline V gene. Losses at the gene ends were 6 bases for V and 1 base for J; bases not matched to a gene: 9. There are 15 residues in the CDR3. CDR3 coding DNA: TGTGCCAGCAGGAGGCTCCGGGACAGATCCTACGAGCAGTACTTC. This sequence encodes CASRRLRDRSYEQYF.

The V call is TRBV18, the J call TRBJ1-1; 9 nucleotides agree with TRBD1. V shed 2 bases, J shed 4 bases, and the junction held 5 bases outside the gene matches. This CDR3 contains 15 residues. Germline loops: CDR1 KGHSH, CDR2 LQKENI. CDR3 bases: TGTGCCAGCTCACCAAACCGGGACAGGGTCACTGAAGCTTTCTTT. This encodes CASSPNRDRVTEAFF.